This T cell receptor beta chain was found in a study of control samples from healthy donors and cancer patients. Only in-frame clones appear in the TCRdb table, and some are missing; sequencing was by immunoSEQ multiplex PCR. The table lists some 150,000 clones, 91% of them singletons, with roughly 3.1% in the top ten. The source material was blood. The sequence came from a man aged 25 to 40 in good health.

CDR3 region: CASSLSKEGSPEAFF. In nucleotides, the CDR3 is TGTGCCAGCAGCTTAAGTAAGGAGGGCAGCCCTGAAGCTTTCTTT. V usage is TRBV7-9 and J usage is TRBJ1-1, with D unresolved. In germline, CDR1 is SEHNR, CDR2 FQNEAQ (reference sequence). This CDR3 region has 15 residues. Trimming removed 2 bases from V and 6 bases from J, with 16 bases in between.